This TCR beta chain stems from a study of shared clonotypes between healthy human individuals (dated by TCRdb to about 2020). For the wider study: The cohort included three men and a couple of women between 18 and 49 years of age. Per donor, three plates each were used for CD4 naive and CD4 memory, two for CD8 naive, and one for CD8 memory. To estimate repertoire size and how much clonotype sharing occurs between individuals, the study deeply sequenced the blood TCR repertoires of roughly 5 healthy adults. Different laboratories and diverse techniques were used to prepare libraries and sequence TCR repertoires, to increase sequencing depth and limit assay-specific biases. Between about 0.94 and 8.9 billion PBMCs per donor were obtained by leukapheresis. The full study reports these points: Naive subsets generally had larger estimated clonotype richness than memory subsets did. Sampling was restricted to blood, and TCR repertoires in tissue are likely to differ from TCR repertoires in blood. Based on pairwise subsampling, the degree of clonotype sharing among donors was expected to be affected by sequencing depth. When four donors were compared, the shared fraction of clonotypes was roughly 5% for naive CD4, around 3.5% for naive CD8, 2% to 2.5% for memory CD4, and 0.35% to 0.4% for memory CD8. Clonotypes shared by all four sorted-subset donors showed higher generation probabilities than non-shared clonotypes. Even with the large sequencing depth, rarefaction of the sorted-subset datasets indicated that sequencing was incomplete. The genetic and exposure-history diversity represented was limited by the small number of donors.

Donors were healthy HIV-negative adults with no recently reported acute infections or vaccinations. Only Caucasian adults living in Nashville, Tennessee, USA were represented among the donors. CD4+ T cells were enriched by magnetic negative selection; naive cells were then positively selected on CD45RA, and the negative fraction formed the memory subset. Blood was obtained by leukapheresis, after which PBMCs were separated by Ficoll-Histopaque density gradient centrifugation and cryopreserved in liquid nitrogen vapor phase. Analytical flow cytometry was used to check the purity and quantity of each magnetically sorted T cell population. Genomic DNA was isolated from every sorted fraction and measured by UV absorbance on a Nanodrop 2000c. Turning to this clone: Its specific antigen is unknown. Per-nucleotide qualities are absent, and no much larger clonotype sits a single base away.

The CDR3 sequence holds 15 residues, the cysteine and phenylalanine included. This entry keeps only the CDR3 DNA: 45 bases, framed from base 1. V loses 4 bases at its end and J loses 5 bases; junction bases beyond the gene matches: 3. Taken from the germline V gene, the CDR1 and CDR2 loops are KGHSH and LQKENI. Using the deep immunoSEQ assay, TCR CDR3 regions were amplified from genomic DNA by multiplex PCR. Extracted genomic DNA from each cell subset was distributed evenly across all wells of several immunoSEQ 96-well plates, and each plate was treated as a replicate. For sorted subsets, each replicate PCR was loaded with 150 to 250 ng genomic DNA, equivalent to 25,000 to 35,000 T cell genomes. Purified libraries were measured with a Qubit 3.0 fluorometer, size-checked on a Bioanalyzer 2100, and measured again with the KAPA Library Quantification kit. Every immunoSEQ 96-well plate was sequenced on a separate single-read 150-cycle Illumina NextSeq 550 flow cell. The authors processed their data as follows. The immunoSEQ output contained only junctional sequences without quality scores, so filtering could not match that applied to full-length reads. To assign V/J genes and CDR3, sequences were annotated using PyIR, a Python wrapper for IgBLAST v1.9, with IMGT germline references. Reads were filtered out if the reads had weak V/J assignments (E-value above 1e-6), no CDR3, stop codons, out-of-frame junctions, or ambiguous translated residues. V3J clonotypes were defined as sequences sharing an identical inferred V gene, J gene, and CDR3 amino acid sequence. Percentage overlap between repertoires was computed as shared unique clonotypes divided by the size of the smaller repertoire. Repertoire richness was assessed with RTK rarefaction, the Chao1 estimator, and Recon v2.1 estimates of unobserved clonotypes. Generation probabilities were computed with OLGA for all TCRbeta clonotypes obtained by the gDNA method from four donors. The table was pulled from immuneACCESS by TCRdb, which kept in-frame rearrangements only. Such tables lose some clones; where checked, under half of the loss comes from unresolved V genes, and the rest has no known cause. V and J calls and clone size are as listed in that table; D and trimming were resolved from the DNA. The sample data list some 1,600,000 clones, and approximately 98% of these were observed just once. Roughly 0.42% of the sample rests with the top ten.

This sequence uses TRBV18 and TRBJ1-5, with 12 bases in between that match TRBD1. Sequenced material: naive CD4+ T cells sorted from blood. What this sample's cell subset or site label stands for: CD45RA+ positively selected. The clonotype originates from a man aged 25 to 40 in good health. The nucleotides read TGTGCCAGCTCACTAGGGACAGGGGGCCATCAGCCCCAGCATTTT. This translates into CASSLGTGGHQPQHF. Joined to the reference TRBV18 and TRBJ1-5 proteins, this CDR3 gives the full variable domain: NAGVMQNPRHLVRRRGQEARLRCSPMKGHSHVYWYRQLPEEGLKFMVYLQKENIIDESGMPKERFSAEFPKEGPSILRIQQVVRGDSAAYFCASSLGTGGHQPQHFGDGTRLSIL.